Listed here is a single T cell receptor beta chain. Its antigen is undetermined. Each patient presented with locally advanced or metastatic urothelial carcinoma. Patients each gave 1 to 8 samples, pretreatment and on-treatment. The sample belongs to a study of PD-L1 blockade in urothelial cancer. Study details: Male patients with bladder-origin urothelial cancer numbered most of the 29.

Overall study results and limits: It was durable-benefit patients whose tumor-associated blood clones expanded more at 3 weeks.

The protocol was immunoSEQ multiplex PCR, while the TCRdb copy is restricted to in-frame clones and leaves out a portion. The table shows about 110,000 clones, with about 85% occurring only once. The TCR comes from a man aged 50-59 years with urothelial cancer. The source was PBMCs, collected around atezolizumab (anti-PD-L1) treatment.

The CDR3 loop is CASGRSGDEQFF. CDR3 DNA sequence: TGTGCCAGTGGGAGGTCGGGGGACGAGCAGTTCTTC. The V call is TRBV18, the J call TRBJ2-1, with D possibly matching TRBD2 (6 bases). The CDR3 is made up of 12 amino acids. V shed 9 bases and J shed 10 bases, with 16 bases lying between them. The germline V gene has CDR1 KGHSH and CDR2 LQKENI. The full variable domain, with the rest looked up from reference TRBV18 and TRBJ2-1, is NAGVMQNPRHLVRRRGQEARLRCSPMKGHSHVYWYRQLPEEGLKFMVYLQKENIIDESGMPKERFSAEFPKEGPSILRIQQVVRGDSAAYFCASGRSGDEQFFGPGTRLTVL.